This TCR beta chain was captured by sequencing in a study of cytomegalovirus exposure and HLA in healthy donors. This clone was observed a few times. Antigen specificity is unknown. PCR employed 60 Vbeta and 13 Jbeta primers. Profiled with immunoSEQ multiplex PCR; TCRdb holds only in-frame clones, not every one. The sample records 210,000 or so clones, roughly 91% being singletons. There were likely unrecorded immune exposures, though donors were nominally healthy when sampled. Germline CDR1 SGHAT, CDR2 FQNNGV. J was trimmed by 5 bases and V by 5 bases; bases with no gene match: 6. CDR3 length: 15 residues. Study outcomes and limitations: The authors later linked a missense DCLRE1C variant to TCR beta V- and J-gene trimming.

The sequencing sample was made of PBMCs. This receptor was identified in a woman between 18 and 30 years old in good health and CMV-seronegative. V gene TRBV11-2 combines with J gene TRBJ2-2; TRBD2 aligns across 9 bases. This CDR3 reads CASSPWTSVTGELFF. In DNA, the CDR3 is TGTGCCAGCAGCCCATGGACTAGCGTGACCGGGGAGCTGTTTTTT.